This T cell receptor (beta chain) was identified in a study of cytomegalovirus exposure and HLA in healthy donors (dated by TCRdb to the late 2010s). Background for the entire study: An earlier analysis of roughly 630 of the donors reported about 290 Gb of sequence data and about 100 million unique TCR beta sequences from 150 million to 200 million T cells. An early release covering around 630 HLA-typed donors comprised roughly 300 gigabases of sequencing data and some 79 million unique TCR sequences. Of the approximately 400 genotyped donors, around 81% fell in the genetic ancestry cluster associated with self-reported Caucasian donors. The study was designed to test whether signatures of past pathogen exposure could be identified by cataloging public T cell receptors. The study profiled the T cell repertoires of 500 to 800 subjects by immunosequencing and related them to cytomegalovirus serostatus. Along with the approximately 650-subject first cohort, a separate validation cohort of 120 different subjects was used. To predict cytomegalovirus infection status, the study brought together high-throughput TCR immunosequencing, statistical association of individual TCRs with disease status, and machine learning. To study patterns of TCR occurrence, a later analysis re-analyzed previously published TCR beta repertoires from hundreds of donors and added high-resolution HLA genotyping. In the later analysis, no new phenotypic data were used to find candidate immune exposures; instead, reliance was placed on TCR beta sequences and their occurrence across donors. In an earlier analysis of around 540 of the donors, high-throughput TCR beta sequencing was used to judge whether each TCR beta V gene segment behaved as functional or pseudogenic. Donor age, sex, ethnicity and CMV serostatus were compiled together with the repertoire data. A later genetic analysis used genome-wide SNP genotypes for about 60% of the roughly 700 donors, treating that subset as a discovery cohort. Every discovery cohort repertoire had been produced on one sequencing platform. HLA typing covered class I and class II loci at four-digit resolution. The number of donors typed differed by locus, with 629-630 for A, B, C, DRB1 and DQB1, about 500 for DQA1, some 570 for DPA1, and around 430 for DPB1. Four or five DR-DQ haplotypes were handled as single units for association and clustering, since linkage in the cohort was strong. Among 398 genotyped donors of the cohort, an average of around 250,000 unique TCR beta nucleotide sequences was sequenced per donor, of which 15% to 20% were non-productive. Results and caveats for the whole study, not just this receptor: Strong co-occurrence of HLA alleles, especially DR and DQ, made assigning TCR associations to individual alleles difficult. A later analysis found that most CMV-associated TCR beta chains appeared HLA-restricted, with HLA associations seemingly driven largely by CMV exposure. The authors suggested that the approach could potentially be generalized to other disease states and immunological phenotypes. Presence/absence analyses assumed roughly uniform sequencing depth across donors, an assumption that may not hold. A group of highly shared sequence variants was considered likely to be a technical artifact of the sequencing pipeline. In an earlier analysis of approximately 590 of the donors, most TCR beta V segments appeared in productive rearrangements about 90% or about 30% of the time, broadly matching IMGT annotations. HLA typing was unavailable for some donors at each locus, so association tests used only the typed subset. At a false discovery rate of 0.05, a later analysis linked some 17,000 TCR beta sequences to specific HLA alleles. In a later analysis, HLA-associated TCR beta chains showed more clonal expansion and lower generation probabilities than non-associated chains that were equally common. The 87-base-pair reads could not distinguish some IMGT-functional V segments, including TRBV6-2 and TRBV6-3, so those segments were excluded. Cytomegalovirus status was reported to be diagnosed by the classifier with high specificity and sensitivity in both the original and validation cohorts. Correlated functional status among segregating V segments might reflect linkage disequilibrium, but an unknown experimental factor could not be ruled out. A few of the identified cytomegalovirus-associated TCR beta chains were confirmed in vitro to be specific for cytomegalovirus antigens. In this cohort, only TCR beta chains were sequenced, and detectable features were limited by the absence of alpha or paired-chain data. According to a later analysis, TCR association rates differed among HLA loci, with DRB1 alleles showing the most associated TCRs and HLA-C alleles showing the fewest. Because counts were too low, about 15 rarely observed V segments, including chromosome 9 orphons, were left out of the earlier analysis of about 620 of the donors. A later genetic analysis reported fewer N-insertions in productive TCRs among donors in an Asian-associated ancestry cluster than the roughly 620-donor mean. A later analysis reported that several top co-occurrence clusters appeared linked to parvovirus B19, influenza, CMV and Epstein-Barr virus. The study gave a list of 150 to 200 TCR beta chains associated with cytomegalovirus. A further reported finding was that TCR beta sequences accurately predicted the HLA-A and HLA-B alleles for most subjects in the first cohort. CMV serostatus was the only immune exposure information available for the cohort. While some public TCRs were present in many individuals, most TCR sequences turned up only very rarely across donors. A later genetic analysis associated a missense DCLRE1C variant with V-gene and J-gene trimming of TCR beta chains, and an independent cohort replicated the association.

In total, fewer than 750 healthy bone marrow donors made up the cohort. All cohort members were sampled while nominally healthy, although unrecorded immune exposures were likely present. CMV serostatus was recorded as positive for some 300 and negative for about 50% of the 666 cohort members, whereas no CMV serostatus was recorded for the donor in question. Each donor provided a peripheral blood sample, and peripheral blood mononuclear cells were used for TCR beta sequencing. Genomic DNA extraction from the blood cell samples was performed with the Qiagen DNeasy Blood Extraction Kit. This clone was observed a handful of times. Its cognate antigen has yet to be identified. No quality values exist for individual bases; no much larger clone is one base distant. Library generation was performed with the immunoSEQ multiplex PCR assay. For the multiplex PCR, a mixture combining 60 forward primers for TCR Vbeta segments and 13 reverse primers for TCR Jbeta segments was used. The CDR3 region of rearranged TCR beta genes was amplified from genomic DNA with a multiplex PCR assay. On the Illumina HiSeq System, the amplified TCR beta libraries were sequenced as 87-base-pair reads. The study's processing was this. A later analysis counted about 80 million unique TCR beta chains across the 600 to 850 repertoires, and some 11 million of these chains were shared by at least two donors. Raw reads were error-corrected and collapsed into unique sequences by a nearest-neighbor algorithm in which closely related sequences were merged to remove PCR and sequencing errors. Alignment of CDR3 sequences to IMGT reference sequences was used to assign V, D and J gene segments. For a sequence to be retained, a match of at least six nucleotides to both a V gene segment and a J gene segment was required. A rearrangement counted as productive if the CDR3 had no stop codons and remained in frame with V and J, and every other rearrangement counted as non-productive. CDR3 was defined by IMGT convention, running from the second conserved V-encoded cysteine to the conserved J-encoded phenylalanine. The earlier analysis of about 610 of the donors excluded any sequence lacking an unambiguous match to a single V gene segment. In an earlier analysis of approximately 550 of the donors, V segments were called functional above 56.7% productive rearrangements and were called segregating when the between-donor standard deviation exceeded 5%. A statistical classification framework was developed to diagnose cytomegalovirus status using the catalog of TCR beta chain sequences. In a later analysis, V and J genes were assigned by comparing TCR nucleotide sequences against IMGT/GENE-DB human TR gene sequences. Using the TCRdist pipeline, a later analysis assigned CDR3 sequences along with most-parsimonious VDJ recombination scenarios. In a later analysis, each TCR beta chain was defined by its CDR3 amino acid sequence together with its V-gene family, and reads lacking a unique V-gene family were excluded. In a later analysis, approximately 640 highly shared, low-generation-probability nucleotide sequences were removed to address suspected cross-contamination and a sequencing artifact. In a later analysis, a clonal expansion index was calculated for each public chain from normalized within-repertoire ranks of inferred template counts. Generation probabilities in a later analysis came from a VDJ recombination model fitted to out-of-frame rearrangements, and those results were checked against IGoR. A later analysis scored TCR-TCR, TCR-HLA and TCR-CMV co-occurrence with hypergeometric tests, applying a repertoire-size bias correction to TCR pairs. In a later analysis, false discovery rates were estimated by permuting HLA or CMV assignments 20 times. In a later analysis, co-occurring TCRs were grouped using DBSCAN, and TCRdist sequence similarity was added for clustering within HLA-allele-positive subsets. Repertoires with fewer than 30,000 or more than 120,000 public chains were left out of co-occurrence clustering, as were a handful of repertoires with anomalous nucleotide sharing. This immuneACCESS table, as held by TCRdb, lists in-frame sequences with V and J called but not all clones. Of the missing ones, under half trace to an unresolved V gene in checked studies; the others have no known cause. That table furnishes V, J and clone size, whereas the DNA furnished D and trimming. Counted in this sample were about 160,000 clones; about 85% of them appeared once. The top ten constitute 3.5% of the sample.

From cysteine to phenylalanine, the CDR3 is 16 amino acids long. CDR3 DNA only is kept here, 48 bases in frame from base 1. CDR1 and CDR2 are read off the germline V gene (reference sequence) as MNHEY and SMNVEV. For this chain, trimming is 4 bases at the V end and 4 bases at the J end, and the number of junction bases without a gene match is 10. The sample comprised PBMCs. This clonotype originated in a human donor in good health. The rearranged segments are TRBV27 and TRBJ2-7; TRBD2 fits 10 bases in the junction. The CDR3: CASSSLAGVNLYEQYF. The nucleotide sequence is TGTGCCAGCAGTTCCCTAGCGGGAGTAAACTTGTACGAGCAGTACTTC.